A single sample gave rise to the 31 T cell receptor beta chains below, sequenced in a study of T cells in localized non-small cell lung cancer. Profiled with immunoSEQ multiplex PCR; TCRdb holds only in-frame clones, not every one. Of around 36,000 clones in the sample, around 75% are singletons; the top ten hold approximately 35%. Sequencing was performed on PBMCs, taken before any cancer treatment. The source is a woman aged 40-69 years with stage II squamous cell lung carcinoma.

The V gene is TRBV27, the J gene TRBJ2-3, with D tentatively TRBD1 or TRBD2 (5 bases each). The CDR3 covers 12 residues. Trimming shortened V by 5 bases and J by 6 bases, and 9 bases separated the two germline ends. Germline V gives CDR1 MNHEY, CDR2 SMNVEV (reference sequence). This chain's CDR3 is CASSPWGDTQYF. DNA for the CDR3: TGTGCCAGCAGTCCGTGGGGGGATACGCAGTATTTT.

V is TRBV19 and J is TRBJ1-5; a weak D match, TRBD1 (5 bases). CDR1 and CDR2 (germline): LNHDA, SQIVND (reference sequence). Trimming removed 5 bases from V and 0 bases from J, with 20 bases in between. This CDR3 region has 18 residues. The CDR3 reads CASSSGARGVFSNQPQHF. CDR3 bases: TGTGCCAGTAGTTCCGGGGCCAGAGGCGTCTTTAGCAATCAGCCCCAGCATTTT.

The CDR3 nucleotides are TGTGCCAGCAGCCGCACAGGATGGGGACAAATTCAGTACTTC. Its protein is CASSRTGWGQIQYF. This rearrangement joins TRBV7-8 to TRBJ2-4, with a weak D call TRBD1 (6 bases). V lost 5 bases and J lost 10, with 18 bases in between. CDR3 length equals 14 residues. The germline V gene encodes CDR1 SGHVS and CDR2 FQNEAQ.

A remark on this clone: An end of the junction differs from the germline gene, which may be a read error. V gene TRBV7-7 combines with J gene TRBJ2-1; 8 nucleotides agree with TRBD2. Germline V gene sequence: CDR1 SSHAT, CDR2 FNYEAQ (reference sequence). The CDR3 loop spans 16 amino acids. The CDR3 loop reads CASSLGSGGTYNEQFF. The DNA of the CDR3 is TGTGCTAGCAGCTTAGGCTCGGGGGGGACCTACAATGAGCAGTTCTTC.

The chain employs TRBV27 and TRBJ1-4; D possibly corresponds to TRBD1 (6 bases). Trimming shortened V by 3 bases and J by 5 bases, and 10 bases separated the two germline ends. The CDR3 extends over 14 amino acids. The V gene's germline CDR1 is MNHEY and CDR2 SMNVEV (reference sequence). CDR3 sequence: CASSFRTENEKLFF. The DNA for the CDR3 is TGTGCCAGCAGTTTCAGGACAGAGAATGAAAAACTGTTTTTT.

J is TRBJ1-2 and V is TRBV19; D might be TRBD1 (5 bases). Germline V gene lookup returns CDR1 LNHDA and CDR2 SQIVND (reference sequence). Trimming stripped 8 bases from V and 7 bases from J, with 17 bases between. The CDR3 sequence is 13 residues long. The CDR3 DNA reads TGTGCCAGTGGCTGGGGAGGGGAGGTTGGCTACACCTTC. Residues: CASGWGGEVGYTF.

J is TRBJ2-7 and V is TRBV6-5, with 7 bases that match TRBD1. The J segment lost 6 bases and the V segment lost 2 bases, leaving 7 bases of the junction unmatched. This CDR3 has 14 amino acids. The germline V gene has CDR1 MNHEY and CDR2 SVGAGI. This chain's CDR3 is CASSYRQGSGEQYF. The DNA of the CDR3 is TGTGCCAGCAGTTACCGACAGGGCAGCGGCGAGCAGTACTTC.

This clone was found a few times. The rearrangement joins TRBV5-1 to TRBJ2-3, with D possibly matching TRBD2 (5 bases). There are 15 residues in the CDR3. Germline assignment: CDR1 SGHRS and CDR2 YFSETQ. The V and J ends lost 4 bases and 0 bases respectively, with 12 bases between them. This CDR3 reads CASSPGMGSTDTQYF. For the CDR3, the DNA is TGCGCCAGCAGCCCGGGGATGGGCAGCACAGATACGCAGTATTTT.

The rearrangement joins TRBV7-2 to TRBJ2-7; the D gene could be TRBD1 or TRBD2 (5 bases each). The CDR3 is made up of 13 amino acids. Looked up from germline, CDR1 is SGHTA and CDR2 is FQGNSA. The V gene lost 4 bases and the J gene lost 4 bases, with 11 bases spanning the gap. CDR3 sequence (DNA): TGTGCCAGCAGCTACCAGGGACGTTACGAGCAGTACTTC. It encodes CASSYQGRYEQYF.

This chain links TRBV5-1 with TRBJ1-5; TRBD1 is a possible D gene (5 bases). This CDR3 region has 13 residues. CDR1 and CDR2 (germline): SGHRS, YFSETQ. V was shortened by 7 bases and J by 1 base, with 9 bases between the two germline ends. CDR3 loop: CASPGGSNQPQHF. The CDR3 DNA follows: TGCGCCAGCCCGGGGGGGAGCAATCAGCCCCAGCATTTT.

This clone has just one count. The chain employs TRBV18 and TRBJ1-5, with TRBD1 as a possible D gene (6 bases). The V gene's germline CDR1 is KGHSH and CDR2 LQKENI. The CDR3 runs 16 residues. With 5 bases removed from V and 5 bases from J, the gap between germline ends came to 19 bases. The CDR3 reads CASSSIEGVSDQPQHF. Here the CDR3 DNA reads TGTGCCAGCTCATCCATTGAGGGGGTATCGGATCAGCCCCAGCATTTT.

V is TRBV5-1 and J is TRBJ2-5; TRBD1 agrees at 7 bases. J gave up 3 bases and V 0 bases, and 5 bases lay outside the gene matches. The CDR3 is 15 amino acids. The germline V gene encodes CDR1 SGHRS and CDR2 YFSETQ. The CDR3 nucleotides are TGCGCCAGCAGCTTGGGCGACAGGGTGGAAGAGACCCAGTACTTC. Protein sequence: CASSLGDRVEETQYF.

Only a few counts were recorded for this clone. The chain is built from TRBV7-9 and TRBJ2-1; weak D call: TRBD1 (6 bases). CDR1 and CDR2 from the germline V gene are SEHNR and FQNEAQ (reference sequence). The V end was cut by 5 bases, the J end by 2 bases, with 13 bases between. The CDR3 runs to 15 residues. CDR3 sequence (DNA): TGTGCCAGCAGCCCCCCAGGGGCTACCTACAATGAGCAGTTCTTC. As protein: CASSPPGATYNEQFF.

The rearrangement uses TRBV7-3 and TRBJ2-1; 11 bases are a match to TRBD2. Germline lookup yields CDR1 SGHTA and CDR2 FQGTGA. The CDR3 runs to 14 residues. The junction had 3 bases not matched to a gene; V was cut back by 2 bases and J by 9 bases. This CDR3 reads CASSLPLAGGEQFF. The CDR3 DNA follows: TGTGCCAGCAGCTTACCCCTAGCGGGAGGTGAGCAGTTCTTC.

This chain uses TRBV28 with TRBJ2-1, with 11 bases matching TRBD2. From germline, CDR1 is MDHEN and CDR2 SYDVKM. The CDR3 consists of 16 residues. J gave up 8 bases and V 3 bases, and 9 bases lay outside the gene matches. The CDR3, as DNA: TGTGCCAGCAGTTTGGGATTTAGCGGGAGGGCCGATGAGCAGTTCTTC. Translating gives CASSLGFSGRADEQFF.

The chain recombines TRBV2 with TRBJ1-2, with 7 bases lining up with TRBD1. Germline loops: CDR1 SNHLY, CDR2 FYNNEI. CDR3 length: 17 residues. With 0 bases clipped from V and 4 bases from J, the junction kept 11 bases outside the gene matches. For the CDR3, the DNA is TGTGCCAGCAGTGAAGCCCGCCTGGGACAGAGCAGCTATGGCTACACCTTC. This translates into CASSEARLGQSSYGYTF.

This chain uses TRBV6-6 with TRBJ1-5; D not resolved. V was trimmed by 2 bases and J by 3 bases, leaving 11 bases between them. Germline V gene sequence: CDR1 MNHNY, CDR2 SVGAGI (reference sequence). The CDR3 is made up of 15 amino acids. The CDR3 sequence: CASSYIGISNQPQHF. The CDR3 DNA reads as TGTGCCAGCAGTTACATTGGGATTTCCAATCAGCCCCAGCATTTT.

This sequence joins TRBV28 and TRBJ2-1; D gene uncertain. V was pared by 3 bases and J by 3 bases, with 3 bases between. The germline V gene has CDR1 MDHEN and CDR2 SYDVKM. This CDR3 has 12 amino acids. The CDR3 region is CASSFDYNEQFF. CDR3 sequence (DNA): TGTGCCAGCAGTTTTGACTACAATGAGCAGTTCTTC.

The chain has TRBV9 and TRBJ1-5; D is ambiguous. CDR3 length: 13 residues. Germline lookup yields CDR1 SGDLS and CDR2 YYNGEE. V lost 5 bases and J 2 bases, leaving 8 bases between the germline ends. The CDR3 DNA sequence: TGTGCCAGCAGTTTAAGCGGCAATCAGCCCCAGCATTTT. This gives the protein CASSLSGNQPQHF.

This chain links TRBV28 with TRBJ1-6; no reliable D call. The V end was cut by 4 bases, the J end by 7 bases, with 8 bases between. The CDR3 contains 13 residues. In germline, CDR1 is MDHEN, CDR2 SYDVKM. This chain's CDR3 is CASSSLINSPLHF. CDR3 nucleotides: TGTGCCAGCAGTTCCCTAATCAATTCACCCCTCCACTTT.

The J gene is TRBJ2-7, the V gene TRBV11-1; the match to TRBD1 covers 12 bases. The germline gives CDR1 SGHAT, CDR2 FQDESV (reference sequence). The CDR3 runs to 15 residues. Trimming removed 4 bases from V and 5 bases from J; junction bases left unmatched: 6. CDR3 sequence: CASSSPGQGADEQYV. In nucleotides, the CDR3 is TGTGCCAGCAGCTCCCCGGGACAGGGGGCTGACGAGCAGTACGTC.

The chain has TRBV4-2 and TRBJ1-1, with D perhaps TRBD1 (6 bases). The V gene's germline CDR1 is LGHNA and CDR2 YNFKEQ. V lost 8 bases to trimming and J lost 3 bases, with 19 bases between them. CDR3 length equals 15 residues. The DNA of the CDR3 is TGTGCCAGCGCTGCGTCGTGGGGGCTGGACACTGAAGCTTTCTTT. It translates to CASAASWGLDTEAFF.

The V gene is TRBV4-3, the J gene TRBJ2-7; the match to TRBD1 covers 11 bases. This CDR3 region has 16 residues. V was clipped by 4 bases and J by 0 bases; unmatched bases: 5. Germline V CDR1 and CDR2: LGHNA, YSLEER. The CDR3 nucleotides are TGCGCCAGCAGCCGGGCCGGGACAGGGGGCTCCTACGAGCAGTACTTC. Its protein product is CASSRAGTGGSYEQYF.

A note on this clone: Possible read error: a much larger clone is one base away. The chain couples TRBV4-2 to TRBJ1-4; weak D call: TRBD1 (5 bases). V dropped 1 base and J dropped 5 bases, with 8 bases sitting between them. The CDR3 has 14 residues. The germline V gene has CDR1 LGHNA and CDR2 YNFKEQ. The CDR3 loop is CASSQVGDNEKLFF. Here the CDR3 DNA reads TGTGCCAGCAGCCAAGTGGGGGACAATGAAAAACTGTTTTTT.

This clone occurred once. This rearrangement joins TRBV28 to TRBJ2-1, with 7 bases aligning to TRBD2. Unmatched junction bases numbered 4, after V lost 5 bases and J lost 0 bases. The CDR3 runs 15 residues. CDR1 and CDR2 from the germline V gene are MDHEN and SYDVKM. DNA for the CDR3: TGTGCCAGCAGTCCATCTAGCGGCTCCTACAATGAGCAGTTCTTC. It yields the protein CASSPSSGSYNEQFF.

With regard to this clone: Other DNA sequences in this specimen translate into the identical CDR3. The V call is TRBV7-6, the J call TRBJ2-1, with 9 bases matching TRBD1. The CDR3 runs to 15 residues. CDR1 SGHVS and CDR2 FNYEAQ come from the germline V gene. V lost 5 bases and J lost 2; bases outside the gene matches: 4. CDR3 sequence (DNA): TGTGCCAGCAGCAGCGGGACAGGGCCCTACAATGAGCAGTTCTTC. Translation: CASSSGTGPYNEQFF.

The chain recombines TRBV5-1 with TRBJ2-5; TRBD2 aligns across 10 bases. The CDR3 has 15 amino acids. Per germline, CDR1 SGHRS and CDR2 YFSETQ. Losses at the gene ends were 3 bases for V and 4 bases for J; bases not matched to a gene: 6. CDR3 sequence: CASSWDRLAGETQYF. CDR3 DNA: TGCGCCAGCAGCTGGGATAGACTAGCGGGAGAGACCCAGTACTTC.

This chain joins TRBV11-2 and TRBJ1-1; D is uncertain. Trimming removed 1 base from V and 6 bases from J, with 9 bases in between. The germline V gene has CDR1 SGHAT and CDR2 FQNNGV. The CDR3 loop spans 13 amino acids. CDR3 amino acids: CASSLGIPAEAFF. The CDR3 DNA is TGTGCCAGCAGCTTAGGGATCCCTGCTGAAGCTTTCTTT.

The chain combines TRBV6-1 with TRBJ2-7, with a weak D call TRBD1 (5 bases). This CDR3 spans 15 amino acids. The germline V and J ends were trimmed by 3 bases and 1 base, with 13 bases remaining between them. CDR1 and CDR2 from the germline V gene are MNHNS and SASEGT. For the CDR3, the DNA is TGTGCCAGCAGTGATAAGGCCAGGGCTTCCTACGAGCAGTACTTC. Translation gives CASSDKARASYEQYF.

V usage is TRBV11-3 and J usage is TRBJ2-1; D gene unclear. Trimming stripped 0 bases from V and 6 bases from J, with 12 bases between. Germline lookup yields CDR1 SGHNT and CDR2 YENEEA. The CDR3 spans 15 residues. CDR3 nucleotides: TGTGCCAGCAGCTTAGAGTTCAGCTCAGCCAATGAGCAGTTCTTC. Translated, it gives CASSLEFSSANEQFF.

V gene TRBV28 combines with J gene TRBJ2-7, with D possibly called TRBD1 or TRBD2 (5 bases each). Germline V gene sequence: CDR1 MDHEN, CDR2 SYDVKM. The CDR3 sequence is 13 residues long. V lost 5 bases and J 6 bases, leaving 14 bases between the germline ends. CDR3 nucleotides: TGTGCCAGCAGTCCGGGACGGACGACCGAGCAGTACTTC. It encodes CASSPGRTTEQYF.